A single sample gave rise to the 16 T cell receptor beta chains below, sequenced in a study of cytomegalovirus exposure and HLA in healthy donors. The PCR employed 60 Vbeta primers together with 13 Jbeta primers. The assay was immunoSEQ multiplex PCR, and TCRdb's table has in-frame clones only and misses some. In total, the table holds about 77,000 clones. The sequencing input was PBMCs. These receptors all come from a man aged 50 or older in good health and CMV-seropositive.

The chain has TRBV6-5 and TRBJ1-2; D possibly corresponds to TRBD1 (5 bases). This CDR3 spans 16 amino acids. Germline CDR1 reads MNHEY; CDR2 reads SVGAGI. V lost 0 bases and J lost 3, with 14 bases in between. CDR3 amino acids: CASSYSGGESDYGYTF. DNA of the CDR3: TGTGCCAGCAGTTACTCAGGAGGGGAATCGGACTATGGCTACACCTTC.

V gene TRBV4-1 combines with J gene TRBJ1-6, with D possibly matching TRBD1 (5 bases). This CDR3 contains 15 residues. V was shortened by 0 bases and J by 7 bases, with 10 bases between the two germline ends. Germline V gene data show CDR1 as MGHRA and CDR2 as YSYEKL. The chain's CDR3 is CASSQEMTVNSPLHF. The CDR3, as DNA: TGCGCCAGCAGCCAAGAAATGACAGTGAATTCACCCCTCCACTTT.

This chain links TRBV11-3 with TRBJ2-1, with TRBD2 matching over 15 bases. The CDR3 extends over 16 amino acids. J gave up 8 bases and V 5 bases, and 7 bases lay outside the gene matches. Per the germline V gene, CDR1 is SGHNT and CDR2 is YENEEA. The CDR3 spells CASSAGTSGRTDEQFF. In DNA form, the CDR3 reads TGTGCCAGCAGCGCCGGGACTAGCGGGAGGACGGATGAGCAGTTCTTC.

The rearrangement joins TRBV27 to TRBJ2-7, with 8 bases fitting TRBD1. Germline V gene sequence: CDR1 MNHEY, CDR2 SMNVEV (reference sequence). This CDR3 comprises 14 residues. Losses at the gene ends were 4 bases for V and 7 bases for J; bases not matched to a gene: 9. Here the CDR3 DNA reads TGTGCCAGCAGTTCCCGGACAGGGTTAGAAGAGCAGTACTTC. Translating it yields CASSSRTGLEEQYF.

J is TRBJ2-3 and V is TRBV5-1, with 9 bases that match TRBD2. The CDR3 extends over 15 amino acids. Germline V gene data show CDR1 as SGHRS and CDR2 as YFSETQ. The V and J ends lost 3 bases and 5 bases, in that order; junction bases with no gene match: 7. CDR3 DNA sequence: TGCGCCAGCAGCTCCACTAGCGGGTCGGGAGATACGCAGTATTTT. Protein sequence: CASSSTSGSGDTQYF.

J is TRBJ2-7 and V is TRBV2, with TRBD2 identical over 12 bases. The CDR3 is 14 amino acids. J was trimmed by 3 bases and V by 5 bases; bases with no gene match: 2. Germline V gene lookup returns CDR1 SNHLY and CDR2 FYNNEI. The CDR3 DNA is TGTGCCAGCAGTCTAGCGGGAGGGTTCTACGAGCAGTACTTC. Encoded protein: CASSLAGGFYEQYF.

The chain has TRBV10-3 and TRBJ2-5; TRBD2 matches at 10 bases. Trimming cost V 1 base and J 4 bases; bases outside gene matches: 9. The CDR3 length is 17 residues. Germline CDR1 reads ENHRY; CDR2 reads SYGVKD. CDR3 in DNA: TGTGCCATCAGTGAGTTGGGACTAGCGACGGGGGTAGAGACCCAGTACTTC. Its protein is CAISELGLATGVETQYF.

For the CDR3, the DNA is TGTGCCAGCTCTCTCACAGGGAATCAGCCCCAGCATTTT. It is translated as CASSLTGNQPQHF. This chain joins TRBV18 and TRBJ1-5, with D possibly matching TRBD1 (6 bases). The CDR3 totals 13 residues. The germline CDR1 and CDR2 sequences are KGHSH and LQKENI. Trimming took off 6 bases at V and 4 bases at J, with 10 bases between the two ends.

The chain joins TRBV29-1 to TRBJ1-2; D gene ambiguous. From germline, CDR1 is SQVTM and CDR2 ANQGSEA. V lost 7 bases and J lost 6, with 9 bases in between. This CDR3 contains 10 residues. The CDR3, as DNA: TGCAGCGCCGGGGAGGATGGCTACACCTTC. Translated, it gives CSAGEDGYTF.

CDR3 region: CASSVGPGGQSPLHF. In DNA form, the CDR3 reads TGCGCCAGCAGCGTGGGACCAGGGGGACAATCACCCCTCCACTTT. The rearrangement joins TRBV5-1 to TRBJ1-6; TRBD1 matches at 7 bases. Trimming cost V 4 bases and J 10 bases; bases outside gene matches: 11. Per the germline V gene, CDR1 is SGHRS and CDR2 is YFSETQ. This CDR3 has 15 residues.

The V and J genes are TRBV4-1 and TRBJ2-2, with TRBD1 matching over 8 bases. The CDR3 covers 15 residues. V shed 2 bases, J shed 3 bases, and the junction held 2 bases outside the gene matches. CDR1 and CDR2 from the germline V gene are MGHRA and YSYEKL. CDR3 in amino acids: CASSQMDRDTGELFF. DNA of the CDR3: TGCGCCAGCAGCCAAATGGACAGGGACACCGGGGAGCTGTTTTTT.

CDR3 residues: CASKGSGPAKNIQYF. Written as DNA, the CDR3 is TGTGCCAGCAAAGGGAGCGGTCCAGCCAAAAACATTCAGTACTTC. The V and J genes are TRBV2 and TRBJ2-4, with a tentative D call TRBD2 (5 bases). The CDR3 consists of 15 residues. Trimming took 7 bases from V and 0 from J, leaving 13 bases between them. Looked up from germline, CDR1 is SNHLY and CDR2 is FYNNEI.

The J gene is TRBJ2-5, the V gene TRBV5-5; D unclear. Germline V CDR1 and CDR2: SGHKS, YYEKEE (reference sequence). The CDR3 extends over 14 amino acids. V was shortened by 1 base and J by 2 bases, with 9 bases between the two germline ends. The CDR3 reads CASSLLTVQETQYF. CDR3 in DNA: TGTGCCAGCAGCTTGTTGACTGTTCAAGAGACCCAGTACTTC.

V is TRBV4-1 and J is TRBJ2-1; a possible D gene is TRBD1 (5 bases). The V gene's germline CDR1 is MGHRA and CDR2 YSYEKL. The germline V and J ends were trimmed by 2 bases and 8 bases, with 10 bases remaining between them. This CDR3 spans 13 amino acids. CDR3 bases: TGCGCCAGCAGCCAACCTCTAGGGGATGAGCAGTTCTTC. It translates to CASSQPLGDEQFF.

The chain is built from TRBV5-1 and TRBJ2-2, with 7 nucleotides matching TRBD2. Germline values: CDR1 SGHRS, CDR2 YFSETQ. V lost 0 bases, J lost 6 bases, and 8 bases stayed unmatched. This CDR3 region has 16 residues. CDR3 DNA: TGCGCCAGCAGCTTGGCGGGGGGACGGGCCGCCGGGGAGCTGTTTTTT. It yields the protein CASSLAGGRAAGELFF.

This chain uses TRBV9 with TRBJ2-2; D gene uncertain. CDR1 SGDLS and CDR2 YYNGEE come from the germline V gene. The CDR3 consists of 13 residues. Trimming took off 3 bases at V and 0 bases at J, with 3 bases between the two ends. The chain's CDR3 is CASSAANTGELFF. The DNA of the CDR3 is TGTGCCAGCAGCGCTGCGAACACCGGGGAGCTGTTTTTT.